The clone carrying this T cell receptor beta chain was recorded once. Its target is not known. Naive CD8 cells were CD45RO-negative, positively selected for CCR7, excluding terminally differentiated effector memory CD45RA+ cells. The sample comes from a study of shared clonotypes between healthy human individuals. Study-wide results and limits: Compared with memory subsets, naive subsets generally had larger estimated richness. Only blood was sampled; tissue repertoires likely differ.

Deep-level running was used for the assay. Profiled with immunoSEQ multiplex PCR; TCRdb holds only in-frame clones, not every one. Among about 2.2 million clones listed, just under 95% were seen once. The CDR3 is 18 residues long. Losses at the gene ends were 1 base for V and 1 base for J; bases not matched to a gene: 10. Germline loops: CDR1 SGHVS, CDR2 FNYEAQ. The V and J genes are TRBV7-6 and TRBJ1-1; 9 bases are shared with TRBD1. Sequencing used naive CD8+ T cells from PBMCs. The TCR comes from a man younger than 30 in good health. Some clones in this sample may be carry-over from other donors' samples. DNA for the CDR3: TGTGCCAGCAGCTTAGTTAATTTGGGACAGGGTACGAACACTGAAGCTTTCTTT. Protein: CASSLVNLGQGTNTEAFF. The variable domain in full, with the rest retrieved from reference TRBV7-6 and TRBJ1-1, is GAGVSQSPRYKVTKRGQDVALRCDPISGHVSLYWYRQALGQGPEFLTYFNYEAQQDKSGLPNDRFSAERPEGSISTLTIQRTEQRDSAMYRCASSLVNLGQGTNTEAFFGQGTRLTVV.